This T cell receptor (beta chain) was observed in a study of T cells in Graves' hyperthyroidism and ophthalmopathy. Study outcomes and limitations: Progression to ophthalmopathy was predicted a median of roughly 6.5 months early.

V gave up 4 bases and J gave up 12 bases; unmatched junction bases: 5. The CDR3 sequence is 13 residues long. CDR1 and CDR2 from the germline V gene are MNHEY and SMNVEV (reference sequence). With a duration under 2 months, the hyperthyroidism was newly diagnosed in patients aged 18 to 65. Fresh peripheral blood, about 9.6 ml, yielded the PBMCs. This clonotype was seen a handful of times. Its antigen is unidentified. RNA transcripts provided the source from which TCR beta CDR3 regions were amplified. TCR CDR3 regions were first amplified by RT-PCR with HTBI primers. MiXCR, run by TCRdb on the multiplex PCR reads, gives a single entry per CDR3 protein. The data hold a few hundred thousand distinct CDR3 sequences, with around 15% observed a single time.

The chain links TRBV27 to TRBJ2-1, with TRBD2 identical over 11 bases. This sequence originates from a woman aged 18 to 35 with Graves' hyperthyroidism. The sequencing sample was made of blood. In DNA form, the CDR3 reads TGTGCCAGCAGTTCCCGAGGGACTAGCGGGCAGTTCTTC. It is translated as CASSSRGTSGQFF.